These 10 T cell receptor beta chains share one sample of origin, sequenced in a study of blood T cells in healthy people across ages. Together with a sample-barcoded 5' primer, a J-beta primer mix was included in a second PCR lasting about 6 to 11 cycles. TCRdb reanalysed the 5' RACE reads using MiXCR and keeps one entry per CDR3 protein. The table shows more than 900,000 distinct CDR3 sequences, with almost 25% occurring only once. These same data were also listed under a study on T cells of mothers and their children.

Specimen: blood. These receptors were obtained from a girl aged 2 to 9 in good health.

At least ten counts were recorded for this clonotype. Written as DNA, the CDR3 is TGTGCCAGCAGCCTATTACACAATGAGCAGTTCTTC. Its protein product is CASSLLHNEQFF. This chain links TRBV3-1 with TRBJ2-1, with no clear D. The CDR3 runs to 12 residues. V shed 4 bases and J shed 5 bases, with 6 bases lying between them. The germline gives CDR1 LGHDT, CDR2 YNNKEL (reference sequence).

This clonotype was counted only a few times. The J gene is TRBJ2-3, the V gene TRBV6-1, with TRBD1 matching over 10 bases. Germline loops: CDR1 MNHNS, CDR2 SASEGT. This CDR3 is built from 17 residues. Trimming at V came to 10 bases and at J to 3 bases, leaving 16 bases not matched to a gene. The CDR3 here is CAIPTFRDRGLTDTQYF. CDR3 DNA: TGTGCCATCCCCACTTTCCGGGACAGGGGTCTTACAGATACGCAGTATTTT.

This clonotype came up a few times. The chain recombines TRBV20-1 with TRBJ1-5, with unresolved D. Trimming pared 4 bases from V and 3 bases from J, leaving 13 bases between. The CDR3 runs 14 residues. From germline, CDR1 is DFQATT and CDR2 SNEGSKA (reference sequence). This chain's CDR3 is CSATGPKDNQPQHF. The CDR3 DNA follows: TGCAGTGCTACCGGACCCAAGGACAATCAGCCCCAGCATTTT.

This clonotype was picked up a small number of times. The gene calls are TRBV21-1 and TRBJ2-7; TRBD2 is taken as the D call from the table, unchecked against the DNA. TRBV21-1 is flagged as a pseudogene. The CDR3 covers 18 residues. The CDR3 bases are TGTGCCAGCAGCAAAACCCCACTAGCGGCTACGAGCTCCTACGAGCAGTACTTC. It yields the protein CASSKTPLAATSSYEQYF.

This clonotype has at least ten counts. The chain combines TRBV6-5 with TRBJ2-5, with a weak D call TRBD2 (5 bases). This CDR3 is 14 amino acids long. V dropped 5 bases and J dropped 5 bases, with 15 bases sitting between them. The germline CDR1 and CDR2 sequences are MNHEY and SVGAGI. The DNA for the CDR3 is TGTGCCAGCAGTCTGAGAGTGGGGAGCGAGACCCAGTACTTC. This sequence encodes CASSLRVGSETQYF.

This chain uses TRBV7-9 with TRBJ2-5; D not certain. Germline CDR1 reads SEHNR; CDR2 reads FQNEAQ (reference sequence). CDR3 length: 14 amino acids. The V gene lost 5 bases and the J gene lost 5 bases, with 15 bases spanning the gap. The CDR3 region is CASSHHLAKETQYF. DNA for the CDR3: TGTGCCAGCAGCCATCACTTGGCAAAGGAGACCCAGTACTTC.

To note about this clonotype: At one end the junction does not follow the germline gene, possibly because of a read error. The gene calls are TRBV7-9 and TRBJ1-2, with D perhaps TRBD1 (5 bases). Germline V CDR1 and CDR2: SEHNR, FQNEAQ (reference sequence). The CDR3 spans 10 residues. The CDR3 DNA is TGTGCCAGCAGGATCAGGGCCGGAGTGTTC. Translation gives CASRIRAGVF.

This rearrangement joins TRBV3-1 to TRBJ2-5, with D maybe TRBD2 (5 bases). V dropped 1 base and J dropped 5 bases, with 14 bases sitting between them. In germline, CDR1 is LGHDT, CDR2 YNNKEL (reference sequence). The CDR3 is 15 amino acids. The CDR3 loop is CASSQGLRGWETQYF. Here the CDR3 DNA reads TGTGCCAGCAGCCAAGGACTTCGAGGGTGGGAGACCCAGTACTTC.

The rearrangement links TRBV7-3 to TRBJ2-1; D uncertain. Germline CDR1 and CDR2: SGHTA and FQGTGA. CDR3 size: 14 residues. V was trimmed by 0 bases and J by 7 bases, leaving 10 bases between them. DNA of the CDR3: TGTGCCAGCAGCTTAACTCTTTCCGCGAATGAGCAGTTCTTC. Protein sequence: CASSLTLSANEQFF.

This chain joins TRBV7-2 and TRBJ2-7; 9 bases line up with TRBD1. V shed 5 bases and J 4 bases; nucleotides not matched to a gene: 9. CDR1 and CDR2 (germline): SGHTA, FQGNSA. The CDR3 spans 15 residues. The CDR3: CASSPIQGAGYEQYF. CDR3 nucleotides: TGTGCCAGCAGCCCAATACAGGGGGCTGGTTACGAGCAGTACTTC.